This TCR beta chain was found in a study of cytomegalovirus exposure and HLA in healthy donors. The ends lost 6 bases at V and 6 bases at J; junction bases unmatched: 8. In germline, CDR1 is MRHNA, CDR2 SNTAGT. The CDR3 runs 15 residues. Study findings and constraints: Many donors carried some public TCRs, although rarity characterized most TCR sequences.

The assay was immunoSEQ multiplex PCR, and TCRdb's table has in-frame clones only and misses some. The sample includes approximately 58,000 clones, 91% of them seen just once. The donors were members of the approximately 110-subject validation cohort (separate from the approximately 730-subject first cohort). As to this clone: Its antigen is still unknown.

The clonotype originates from a woman between 25 and 40 years old in good health and CMV-seronegative. The V call is TRBV6-4, the J call TRBJ2-2, with TRBD1 matching over 9 bases. Sequencing was done on a sample of PBMCs. The CDR3 sequence is CASRRGTGSPGELFF. CDR3 in DNA: TGTGCCAGCAGGAGGGGGACAGGGTCCCCCGGGGAGCTGTTTTTT.